A selection of T cell receptor beta chains follows, all from one sample in a study of T cell repertoires in cytomegalovirus infection. TCRdb processed the reads anew with MiXCR; each CDR3 protein has one entry. Of about 490,000 distinct CDR3 sequences listed, approximately 15% are singletons. Sequenced material: CD8+ T cells from PBMCs. Every receptor here comes from a human donor in good health (CMV status not recorded). Some clones in this sample may be carry-over from other donors' samples. CDR3s include the opening cysteine and the closing phenylalanine or tryptophan. Each record gives: D gene, V gene, clone size, J gene, CDR3 DNA, CDR3 protein. D genes are given only for firm matches. The size entry is marked missing in some rows and otherwise reads once, few, many or a size class.

TRBD2,TRBV7-9,NA,TRBJ2-1,TGTGCCAGCAGCTGGGTCGCAGGGACTAGTAATGAGCAGTTCTTC,CASSWVAGTSNEQFF
TRBD1,TRBV7-9,many,TRBJ2-7,TGTGCCAGCAGTCCGGGACAGGGGGTTTTTCTTTCCTACGAGCAGTACTTC,CASSPGQGVFLSYEQYF
NA,TRBV12-3/TRBV12-4,many,TRBJ1-5,TGTGCCAGCAGGCAACATGGGGGTGATAGCAATCAGCCCCAGCATTTT,CASRQHGGDSNQPQHF
NA,TRBV27,NA,TRBJ1-1,TGTGCCGTCGGTTCGAACACTGAAGCTTTCTTT,CAVGSNTEAFF
NA,TRBV10-3,NA,TRBJ1-5,TGTGCCATCAGTGAGCGGGGGCCGGATCAGCCCCAGCATTTT,CAISERGPDQPQHF
TRBD2,TRBV4-2,once,TRBJ2-7,TGTGCCAGCAGCCTTGGGACTAGCGGGAGCTCCTACGAGCAGTACTTC,CASSLGTSGSSYEQYF
TRBD1,TRBV12-3/TRBV12-4,many,TRBJ1-4,TGTGCCAGCAGTTCTACTCAGGGGGATGAAAAACTGTTTTTT,CASSSTQGDEKLFF
TRBD2,TRBV7-2,NA,TRBJ2-2,TGTGCCAGCAGCTTAAATCTGGGGGGGGCCGGGGAGCTGTTTTTT,CASSLNLGGAGELFF
TRBD2,TRBV27,NA,TRBJ2-3,TGTGCCAGCAGTTACCTTAGCGGGGGGGGCACAGATACGCAGTATTTT,CASSYLSGGGTDTQYF
NA,TRBV29-1,few,TRBJ2-1,TGCAGCGTTGTTCCGTCGGGAGCAAAGGGTGAGCAGTTCTTC,CSVVPSGAKGEQFF
NA,TRBV12-3/TRBV12-4,NA,TRBJ1-4,TGTGCCAGCCGTAAACTGTTTTTT,CASRKLFF
TRBD1,TRBV25-1,many,TRBJ2-5,TGTGCCAGCAGTGGACTCCGGGACAGAGGGCAAGAGACCCAGTACTTC,CASSGLRDRGQETQYF
NA,TRBV5-4,many,TRBJ2-1,TGTGCCAGCAGCTTGAAACGGGAGCTTCCTTACAATGAGCAGTTCTTC,CASSLKRELPYNEQFF
TRBD1,TRBV7-9,many,TRBJ2-6,TGTGCCAGCAGCCCCCGACAGGGGCTCTCTGGGGCCAACGTCCTGACTTTC,CASSPRQGLSGANVLTF
TRBD2,TRBV20-1,NA,TRBJ2-7,TGCAGTGCGGGGACTAGCTACGAGCAGTACTTC,CSAGTSYEQYF
TRBD1,TRBV28,NA,TRBJ1-5,TGTGCCAGCAACCCCGGGACAGGGCTGAATCAGCCCCAGCATTTT,CASNPGTGLNQPQHF
NA,TRBV19,many,TRBJ1-6,TGTGCCAGTAGTACAATTCCCCCGGGCAGGTATAATTCACCCCTCCACTTT,CASSTIPPGRYNSPLHF
NA,TRBV13,many,TRBJ2-1,TGTGCCAGCAGCCCGAAGGGACCGTACAATGAGCAGTTCTTC,CASSPKGPYNEQFF
NA,TRBV19,NA,TRBJ1-2,TGTGCCAGTAGTACCACGGGGGAAGCTAACTATGGCTACACCTTC,CASSTTGEANYGYTF
NA,TRBV11-2,NA,TRBJ1-6,TGTGCCAGCAGCTTAGAAGGGGCGGATAATTCATTCCTCCACTTT,CASSLEGADNSFLHF
NA,TRBV7-9,few,TRBJ2-1,TGTGCCAGCAGCTTGGTAGCAGGGGCGAATGAGCAGTTCTTC,CASSLVAGANEQFF
NA,TRBV12-3/TRBV12-4,many,TRBJ2-7,TGTGCCAGCAGTCGAACGAACGACCTAATTAGTTACGAGCAGTACTTC,CASSRTNDLISYEQYF
NA,TRBV11-2,many,TRBJ2-7,TGTGCCAGCAGCTTAGCCGATCTAATACCTTCCTACGAGCAGTACTTC,CASSLADLIPSYEQYF
TRBD1,TRBV7-9,NA,TRBJ1-2,TGTGCCAGCAGCGGTACAGGGGCTGATGGCTACACCTTC,CASSGTGADGYTF
NA,TRBV6-5,many,TRBJ1-1,TGTGCCAGCAGCCCCGGACAATACACTGAAGCTTTCTTT,CASSPGQYTEAFF
NA,TRBV2,few,TRBJ1-4,TGTGCCAGCAAACCCATTCGCGCGAGTGAAAAACTGTTTTTT,CASKPIRASEKLFF
NA,TRBV7-9,many,TRBJ1-1,TGTGCCAGCAGCTTAGTAGCAGGGACGAACACTGAAGCTTTCTTT,CASSLVAGTNTEAFF
TRBD1,TRBV15,NA,TRBJ1-4,TGTGCCACCAGCAGAGATAGGGACAGGGGTGGAACTAATGAAAAACTGTTTTTT,CATSRDRDRGGTNEKLFF
NA,TRBV14,NA,TRBJ1-2,TGTGCCAGCAGCCCCGGTGTGGACTATGGCTACACCTTC,CASSPGVDYGYTF
NA,TRBV6-6,many,TRBJ1-5,TGTGCCAGCAGTTACTCCTCTGGGGGCGGACAGCCCCAGCATTTT,CASSYSSGGGQPQHF
TRBD2,TRBV10-3,few,TRBJ2-5,TGTGCCATCAGTGAGGGACTAGCGATTGAAGAGACCCAGTACTTC,CAISEGLAIEETQYF
NA,TRBV4-1,NA,TRBJ1-1,TGCGCCAGCAGCCAGGGGGGGTTTGTTAGAGAAGCTTTCTTT,CASSQGGFVREAFF
TRBD1,TRBV7-9,many,TRBJ2-5,TGTGCCAGCAGCTCAGGGGGCCGGGAGACCCAGTACTTC,CASSSGGRETQYF
TRBD2,TRBV6-5,many,TRBJ2-7,TGTGCCAGCAGTTACGGGGGGGGATGGGGAGACGAGCAGTACTTC,CASSYGGGWGDEQYF
TRBD2,TRBV6-5,few,TRBJ2-1,TGTGCCAGCAGTTACGGCGGGGGGATTCCCAATGAGCAGTTCTTC,CASSYGGGIPNEQFF
TRBD2,TRBV20-1,few,TRBJ2-7,TGCAGCGCTCGATCCGGGACTAGCGGGGAGGCCTACGAGCAGTACTTC,CSARSGTSGEAYEQYF
NA,TRBV7-9,many,TRBJ2-1,TGTGCCAGCAGTACTGGGGTAACGTCTAGGGTCCTCAATGAGCAGTTCTTC,CASSTGVTSRVLNEQFF
NA,TRBV7-8,many,TRBJ1-1,TGTGCCAGCAGCTTTCTTGAGAACACTGAAGCTTTCTTT,CASSFLENTEAFF
TRBD1,TRBV4-1,few,TRBJ2-7,TGCGCCAGCAGCCAACTTACCCGGGACAGAGAATACGAGCAGTACTTC,CASSQLTRDREYEQYF
NA,TRBV20-1,few,TRBJ1-4,TGCAGTGTTATGGCTAATGAAAAACTGTTTTTT,CSVMANEKLFF